These 15 T cell receptor beta chains came from one sample sequenced in a study of shared clonotypes between healthy human individuals. TCRdb's table, derived via immunoSEQ multiplex PCR, lists solely in-frame clones and lacks some. This sample carries about 2 million clones, approximately 95% of them seen once, and the ten largest clones take 0.95% to 1.5%. Positive CCR7 selection of CD45RO-negative cells yielded the naive CD8 cells, and terminally differentiated effector memory CD45RA+ cells were excluded. Sequenced input: naive CD8+ T cells sorted from blood. The receptors stem from a man younger than 35 in good health.

V gene TRBV9 combines with J gene TRBJ1-4; no firm D call. V was trimmed by 0 bases and J by 6 bases, leaving 12 bases between them. This CDR3 region has 15 residues. Germline V gene data show CDR1 as SGDLS and CDR2 as YYNGEE. CDR3 nucleotide sequence: TGTGCCAGCAGCGTAGATGGGAGTTTCGATGAAAAACTGTTTTTT. It yields the protein CASSVDGSFDEKLFF.

This rearrangement joins TRBV10-1 to TRBJ2-1; D is perhaps TRBD1 (6 bases). This CDR3 region has 17 residues. Germline CDR1 and CDR2: WNHNN and SYGVQD (reference sequence). Trimming removed 0 bases at V and 5 bases at J, with 17 bases between. The CDR3 bases are TGCGCCAGCAGTGAGTCAACCCAGGGGATAAACGACAATGAGCAGTTCTTC. Amino acids: CASSESTQGINDNEQFF.

The chain couples TRBV6-6 to TRBJ2-1, with 7 bases aligning to TRBD2. The J segment lost 5 bases and the V segment lost 0 bases, leaving 4 bases of the junction unmatched. CDR1 and CDR2 from the germline V gene are MNHNY and SVGAGI (reference sequence). This CDR3 contains 15 residues. This chain's CDR3 is CASSYSWEGNNEQFF. The CDR3 coding sequence is TGTGCCAGCAGTTACTCGTGGGAGGGTAACAATGAGCAGTTCTTC.

CDR3 residues: CASSWAENQPQHF. CDR3 in DNA: TGTGCCAGCAGTTGGGCGGAGAATCAGCCCCAGCATTTT. The chain employs TRBV6-5 and TRBJ1-5, with no clear D. Germline V gene sequence: CDR1 MNHEY, CDR2 SVGAGI. V was cut by 4 bases and J by 4 bases, with 8 bases left in between. CDR3 length equals 13 residues.

This chain uses TRBV4-1 with TRBJ2-3; 11 nucleotides match TRBD2. CDR3 size: 16 residues. After removal of 1 base from V and 4 bases from J, the junction contained 4 bases not matched to a gene. Germline V gene sequence: CDR1 MGHRA, CDR2 YSYEKL. The CDR3 DNA follows: TGCGCCAGCAGCCAAGTAAGACTAGCGGGATCAGATACGCAGTATTTT. It encodes CASSQVRLAGSDTQYF.

V and J are TRBV14 and TRBJ1-1, with TRBD1 matching over 9 bases. The V and J ends lost 2 bases and 0 bases, in that order; junction bases with no gene match: 4. Germline CDR1 SGHDN, CDR2 FVKESK. The CDR3 has 16 amino acids. This chain's CDR3 is CASSQFGTGMNTEAFF. CDR3 nucleotide sequence: TGTGCCAGCAGCCAATTCGGGACAGGGATGAACACTGAAGCTTTCTTT.

The rearrangement joins TRBV11-2 to TRBJ1-2, with TRBD1 identical over 10 bases. CDR3 size: 15 residues. Germline V CDR1 and CDR2: SGHAT, FQNNGV. After removal of 7 bases from V and 2 bases from J, the junction contained 7 bases not matched to a gene. The CDR3 sequence: CASTPPGQGNYGYTF. CDR3 DNA sequence: TGTGCCAGCACCCCACCGGGACAGGGGAACTATGGCTACACCTTC.

The CDR3 DNA is TGTGCCAGCAGTCCGACTCCGGGACAGGAATCGTGGACCGGGGAGCTGTTTTTT. It specifies CASSPTPGQESWTGELFF. The chain links TRBV27 to TRBJ2-2; 8 nucleotides match TRBD1. The V gene's germline CDR1 is MNHEY and CDR2 SMNVEV (reference sequence). The CDR3 has 18 amino acids. Trimming removed 5 bases from V and 5 bases from J; junction bases left unmatched: 16.

J is TRBJ2-6 and V is TRBV6-5; D not certain. V lost 5 bases, J lost 1 base, and 6 bases lay in between. CDR1 is MNHEY and CDR2 is SVGAGI in the germline V gene. CDR3 length: 14 residues. The CDR3 nucleotides are TGTGCCAGCAGTGCGGAGTCTGGGGCCAACGTCCTGACTTTC. Translated, it gives CASSAESGANVLTF.

The CDR3 nucleotides are TGTGCCAGCAGCCGAACGGGGGAAGCAGAGACCCAGTACTTC. Residues: CASSRTGEAETQYF. This sequence joins TRBV28 and TRBJ2-5; tentative D call: TRBD2 (6 bases). Trimming shortened V by 6 bases and J by 4 bases, and 15 bases separated the two germline ends. This CDR3 spans 14 amino acids. Looked up from germline, CDR1 is MDHEN and CDR2 is SYDVKM.

J is TRBJ2-5 and V is TRBV7-9; possible D gene TRBD2, 6 bases. V lost 10 bases to trimming and J lost 5 bases, with 26 bases between them. Germline CDR1 SEHNR, CDR2 FQNEAQ (reference sequence). The CDR3 sequence is 16 residues long. The CDR3 loop is CAIPPPRGTISETQYF. The CDR3 nucleotides are TGTGCCATCCCCCCCCCTCGCGGGACGATATCTGAGACCCAGTACTTC.

The V call is TRBV28, the J call TRBJ1-4; 7 positions agree with TRBD1. Germline lookup yields CDR1 MDHEN and CDR2 SYDVKM. The CDR3 spans 20 residues. Trimming took 2 bases from V and 2 from J; bases not matched to a gene: 17. The CDR3 is CASSLGESGQSYRTNEKLFF. DNA for the CDR3: TGTGCCAGCAGTTTAGGGGAATCGGGACAGAGTTATCGGACTAATGAAAAACTGTTTTTT.

The chain is built from TRBV10-2 and TRBJ1-4; unclear D gene. The V and J ends lost 8 bases and 0 bases respectively, with 7 bases between them. The CDR3 covers 13 residues. From germline, CDR1 is WSHSY and CDR2 SAAADI. CDR3 residues: CASQKTTNEKLFF. The CDR3 region has the DNA TGCGCCAGCCAGAAGACAACTAATGAAAAACTGTTTTTT.

J is TRBJ1-4 and V is TRBV30; TRBD1 is a possible D gene (5 bases). CDR1 and CDR2 from the germline V gene are GTSNPN and SVGIG (reference sequence). V shed 0 bases and J shed 8 bases, with 16 bases lying between them. The CDR3 has 15 residues. Written as DNA, the CDR3 is TGTGCCTGGAGTGTCCCCATAATCACAGGAGAAAAACTGTTTTTT. Amino acid sequence: CAWSVPIITGEKLFF.

This sequence joins TRBV6-6 and TRBJ2-7; 7 bases fit TRBD2. The length of the CDR3 is 14 residues. Germline trimming cut 7 bases from V and 3 bases from J; bases unmatched to any gene: 9. Germline CDR1 MNHNY, CDR2 SVGAGI (reference sequence). This chain's CDR3 is CASNPGLTNYEQYF. The CDR3, as DNA: TGTGCCAGCAACCCGGGACTAACTAACTACGAGCAGTACTTC.